A selection of T cell receptor beta chains follows, all from one sample in a study of shared clonotypes between healthy human individuals. Assay: immunoSEQ multiplex PCR; the TCRdb copy retains only in-frame clones and omits some. The sample includes around 1.9 million clones, approximately 94% of them seen just once. What was sequenced was naive CD8+ T cells from PBMCs. Every receptor here comes from a young man in good health. Some clones in this sample may be carry-over from other donors' samples. Both conserved end residues are part of each CDR3. A D gene is named only where the DNA matches it firmly. Not every row has a clone size; where given, it reads once, few, many or a size class.

size	D	J	length	V	CDR3	DNA
NA	TRBD2	TRBJ2-1	13	TRBV28	CASSLSSGTEQFF	TGTGCCAGCAGTTTGAGTAGCGGGACCGAGCAGTTCTTC
once	TRBD1	TRBJ2-7	15	TRBV27	CASSLRDSVLYEQYF	TGTGCCAGCAGCCTCCGGGACAGTGTCCTTTACGAGCAGTACTTC
few	NA	TRBJ1-1	11	TRBV20-1	CSASEGNEAFF	TGCAGTGCTAGCGAAGGAAATGAAGCTTTCTTT
NA	TRBD2	TRBJ2-7	14	TRBV6-6	CASSYGEGLAGPIF	TGTGCCAGCAGTTATGGAGAGGGACTAGCGGGACCCATCTTC
NA	NA	TRBJ2-5	16	TRBV11-2	CASSPPEGRYQETQYF	TGTGCCAGCAGCCCTCCGGAGGGCCGGTACCAAGAGACCCAGTACTTC
NA	NA	TRBJ1-2	16	TRBV11-2	CASSPDPGGRRYGYTF	TGTGCCAGCAGCCCCGATCCCGGGGGCAGACGGTATGGCTACACCTTC
NA	NA	TRBJ1-2	13	TRBV30	CAWRWGLGYGYTF	TGTGCCTGGAGATGGGGGCTAGGATATGGCTACACCTTC
NA	NA	TRBJ1-2	15	TRBV29-1	CSVVAGGPKIYGYTF	TGCAGCGTTGTTGCCGGGGGGCCAAAGATCTATGGCTACACCTTC
NA	NA	TRBJ2-5	12	TRBV25-1	CASSDLQETQYF	TGTGCCAGCAGTGACCTCCAAGAGACCCAGTACTTC
NA	TRBD2	TRBJ2-1	15	TRBV7-9	CASSFFAGGEAEQFF	TGTGCCAGCAGCTTCTTTGCGGGAGGTGAGGCTGAGCAGTTCTTC
NA	NA	TRBJ2-2	14	TRBV6-1	CATQGRDFVGELFF	TGTGCCACCCAGGGGCGGGATTTCGTCGGGGAGCTGTTTTTT
NA	TRBD1	TRBJ1-2	14	TRBV5-1	CASSARQGHHGYTF	TGCGCCAGCAGCGCACGACAGGGGCACCATGGCTACACCTTC
NA	NA	TRBJ2-7	10	TRBV14	CASSNREQYF	TGTGCCAGCTCAAACCGCGAGCAGTACTTC
few	NA	TRBJ1-2	16	TRBV7-9	CASSLPSQRQVYGYTF	TGTGCCAGCAGCTTACCGTCACAGCGTCAAGTTTATGGCTACACCTTC
NA	TRBD1	TRBJ1-4	13	TRBV2	CASSKTGGEKLFF	TGTGCCAGCAGCAAGACAGGGGGTGAAAAACTGTTTTTT
NA	TRBD1	TRBJ1-5	16	TRBV7-9	CASSSEQGESNQPQHF	TGTGCCAGCAGCTCCGAACAGGGGGAGAGCAATCAGCCCCAGCATTTT
NA	NA	TRBJ2-7	15	TRBV11-2	CASSSSQGHYYEQYF	TGTGCCAGCAGCTCCAGTCAGGGCCACTACTACGAGCAGTACTTC
NA	TRBD1	TRBJ2-5	14	TRBV2	CASREGASAETQYF	TGTGCCAGCCGAGAGGGGGCGAGTGCTGAGACCCAGTACTTC
once	TRBD2	TRBJ2-1	15	TRBV27	CASRGASGRAHEQFF	TGTGCCAGCAGGGGAGCGAGCGGGAGGGCCCATGAGCAGTTCTTC
NA	NA	TRBJ2-1	14	TRBV27	CASSLTRIYNEQFF	TGTGCCAGCAGTCTCACTAGGATCTACAATGAGCAGTTCTTC
NA	TRBD2	TRBJ2-1	13	TRBV30	CAWESGMYNEQFF	TGTGCCTGGGAGAGCGGGATGTACAATGAGCAGTTCTTC
NA	TRBD2	TRBJ2-2	15	TRBV27	CASSSGTSFTGELFF	TGTGCCAGCAGTTCCGGGACTAGCTTTACCGGGGAGCTGTTTTTT
NA	NA	TRBJ2-3	15	TRBV19	CASSSRPSEEDTQYF	TGTGCCAGTAGTTCCCGGCCCTCTGAAGAGGATACGCAGTATTTT